The 21 T cell receptor beta chains listed next were all sequenced from one sample in a study of blood T cells in healthy people across ages. Primed by a sample-barcoded 5' primer and a J-beta primer mix, a second PCR proceeded for roughly 6 to 12 cycles. MiXCR, run by TCRdb on the 5' RACE reads, gives a single entry per CDR3 protein. The sample carries some 1.4 million distinct CDR3 sequences, 40% to 50% recorded once. The sequencing sample was made of blood. These receptors were taken from a woman aged 18-29 years in good health.

The J gene is TRBJ1-1, the V gene TRBV5-1; D gene uncertain. Trimming shortened V by 3 bases and J by 3 bases, and 12 bases separated the two germline ends. Germline CDR1 and CDR2: SGHRS and YFSETQ. The CDR3 contains 14 residues. The chain's CDR3 is CASSWRVADTEAFF. CDR3 bases: TGCGCCAGCAGCTGGAGGGTAGCGGACACTGAAGCTTTCTTT.

This clonotype is a singleton in its sample. The chain is built from TRBV20-1 and TRBJ2-1; TRBD2 matches at 8 bases. This CDR3 contains 14 residues. The junction had 4 bases not matched to a gene; V was cut back by 1 base and J by 5 bases. The germline gives CDR1 DFQATT, CDR2 SNEGSKA (reference sequence). The CDR3, as DNA: TGCAGTGCTAGAGCGGGGGGGCGGGACAATGAGCAGTTCTTC. It codes for CSARAGGRDNEQFF.

This clonotype was seen many times. The chain recombines TRBV20-1 with TRBJ2-7, with TRBD2 as a possible D gene (6 bases). Germline V gene lookup returns CDR1 DFQATT and CDR2 SNEGSKA (reference sequence). The CDR3 has 14 amino acids. V lost 1 base and J 2 bases, leaving 12 bases between the germline ends. CDR3 region: CSARVGRIPYEQYF. Here the CDR3 DNA reads TGCAGTGCTAGAGTTGGGAGGATTCCCTACGAGCAGTACTTC.

This clonotype came up a few times. CDR3 bases: TGCGCCAGCAGCCCCCTCTCGGTTTCCTACAATGAGCAGTTCTTC. Protein: CASSPLSVSYNEQFF. J is TRBJ2-1 and V is TRBV5-1; D gene unclear. From germline, CDR1 is SGHRS and CDR2 YFSETQ. V was shortened by 4 bases and J by 1 base, with 12 bases between the two germline ends. The CDR3 runs 15 residues.

This chain joins TRBV15 and TRBJ2-7; 11 nucleotides line up with TRBD2. Trimming took 1 base from V and 1 from J; bases not matched to a gene: 6. Germline V gene data show CDR1 as LNHNV and CDR2 as YYDKDF (reference sequence). The CDR3 loop spans 17 amino acids. CDR3: CATSRGARTSGSYEQYF. CDR3 DNA sequence: TGTGCCACCAGCAGAGGTGCCCGGACTAGCGGGTCCTACGAGCAGTACTTC.

This clonotype was observed a handful of times. The rearrangement uses TRBV9 and TRBJ1-2; TRBD1 matches 12 bases. Trimming took 3 bases from V and 3 from J; bases not matched to a gene: 6. The CDR3 loop spans 16 amino acids. The germline V gene has CDR1 SGDLS and CDR2 YYNGEE. CDR3 residues: CASSGAGTGGDYGYTF. CDR3 nucleotide sequence: TGTGCCAGCAGCGGAGCCGGGACAGGGGGCGACTATGGCTACACCTTC.

The CDR3 reads CASTLTPQGGGEQYF. The DNA for the CDR3 is TGTGCCAGCACCCTAACCCCCCAGGGCGGGGGCGAGCAGTACTTC. The V and J genes are TRBV7-6 and TRBJ2-5; TRBD2 matches at 7 bases. The end of the DNA fits TRBJ2-7 better, so the J call may be wrong. Germline V gene lookup returns CDR1 SGHVS and CDR2 FNYEAQ. The CDR3 runs 15 residues.

This clonotype was seen a few times. DNA for the CDR3: TGCAGCGTTGGGCAGAACAATGAGCAGTTCTTC. Its translation: CSVGQNNEQFF. The V call is TRBV29-1, the J call TRBJ2-1; D gene uncertain. Germline V gene lookup returns CDR1 SQVTM and CDR2 ANQGSEA. CDR3 length equals 11 residues. The V end lost 4 bases, the J end lost 5 bases, and 6 bases lay between the germline ends.

The rearrangement links TRBV20-1 to TRBJ2-4, with 7 bases lining up with TRBD2. Judging by the DNA end, TRBJ2-7 fits better; the J call may be wrong. The CDR3 consists of 15 residues. Per germline, CDR1 DFQATT and CDR2 SNEGSKA (reference sequence). For the CDR3, the DNA is TGCAGTGCTAGAGATCGGGGACTACTATCCTACGAGCAGTACTTC. Translation gives CSARDRGLLSYEQYF.

Note on this clonotype: A much larger clone sits a single nucleotide away, making a read error possible. The chain links TRBV5-6 to TRBJ1-5; maybe TRBD1 (5 bases). Germline CDR1 reads SGHDT; CDR2 reads YYEEEE. The V end was cut by 2 bases, the J end by 5 bases, with 5 bases between. This CDR3 spans 12 amino acids. CDR3 DNA: TGTGCCAGCAGCTTACAGGATCAGCCCCAGCATTTT. The encoded protein is CASSLQDQPQHF.

This clonotype was picked up one time. The genes are TRBV11-3 and TRBJ2-4; unclear D gene. The J call is uncertain, as TRBJ2-7 better fits the DNA end. CDR3 length: 15 amino acids. Per the germline V gene, CDR1 is SGHNT and CDR2 is YENEEA. The CDR3 here is CASSLGETCCYEQYF. CDR3 DNA sequence: TGTGCCAGCAGCTTAGGAGAGACCTGTTGCTACGAGCAGTACTTC.

J is TRBJ2-7 and V is TRBV6-5, with 8 nucleotides matching TRBD1. J was trimmed by 7 bases and V by 4 bases; bases with no gene match: 12. The CDR3 is 15 residues long. Germline-derived CDR1 and CDR2 are MNHEY and SVGAGI. The CDR3 coding sequence is TGTGCCAGCAGTTGGAATGACAGGGGATCGGGAGAGCAGTACTTC. Its protein product is CASSWNDRGSGEQYF.

Ten or more counts support this clonotype. The J gene is TRBJ2-3, the V gene TRBV6-5; TRBD1 or TRBD2 may be the D gene (6 bases each). The CDR3 consists of 11 residues. V was pared by 8 bases and J by 6 bases, with 9 bases between. Germline assignment: CDR1 MNHEY and CDR2 SVGAGI. In DNA, the CDR3 is TGTGCCAGCCTAGGGGGGGATACGCAGTATTTT. Residues: CASLGGDTQYF.

This clonotype was observed a handful of times. The V call is TRBV3-1, the J call TRBJ2-3, with D perhaps TRBD1 (5 bases). CDR3 size: 17 residues. From germline, CDR1 is LGHDT and CDR2 YNNKEL (reference sequence). V shed 4 bases and J shed 4 bases, with 21 bases lying between them. CDR3 region: CASSPMTVQGPADTQYF. For the CDR3, the DNA is TGTGCCAGCAGCCCGATGACTGTCCAGGGCCCCGCAGATACGCAGTATTTT.

This chain links TRBV5-1 with TRBJ2-7; D not resolved. Trimming pared 3 bases from V and 2 bases from J, leaving 18 bases between. CDR3 size: 16 residues. Germline loops: CDR1 SGHRS, CDR2 YFSETQ. In DNA, the CDR3 is TGCGCCAGCAGCTCGCTTTCAACAGCCCTACCCTACGAGCAGTACTTC. Protein product: CASSSLSTALPYEQYF.

This clonotype was seen a handful of times. The chain carries TRBV15 and TRBJ1-1, with D unresolved. Germline lookup yields CDR1 LNHNV and CDR2 YYDKDF (reference sequence). The CDR3 runs to 11 residues. The V and J ends lost 6 bases and 1 base respectively, with 3 bases between them. CDR3 bases: TGTGCCACCAGGCGGAACACTGAAGCTTTCTTT. Its protein product is CATRRNTEAFF.

This chain links TRBV29-1 with TRBJ1-4; D is uncertain. The V end lost 5 bases, the J end lost 7 bases, and 5 bases lay between the germline ends. The V gene's germline CDR1 is SQVTM and CDR2 ANQGSEA. There are 10 residues in the CDR3. The DNA of the CDR3 is TGCAGCGTTTTCAGTGAAAAACTGTTTTTT. This sequence encodes CSVFSEKLFF.

The genes are TRBV3-1 and TRBJ1-1; no clear D. From germline, CDR1 is LGHDT and CDR2 YNNKEL (reference sequence). V lost 4 bases, J lost 2 bases, and 8 bases lay in between. This CDR3 is 13 amino acids long. DNA of the CDR3: TGTGCCAGCAGCCGTTCAGTAAACACTGAAGCTTTCTTT. Translating it yields CASSRSVNTEAFF.

This clonotype was detected only a few times. The chain joins TRBV7-9 to TRBJ2-3; D call uncertain. Germline-derived CDR1 and CDR2 are SEHNR and FQNEAQ (reference sequence). Trimming left V 8 bases short and J 6 bases short, with 9 bases between. This CDR3 comprises 11 residues. As DNA, the CDR3 is TGTGCCAGCGCCTACTCGGATACGCAGTATTTT. Encoded protein: CASAYSDTQYF.

V is TRBV14 and J is TRBJ2-5; 7 bases match TRBD2. Trimming cost V 2 bases and J 2 bases; bases outside gene matches: 23. The CDR3 loop spans 21 amino acids. Germline-derived CDR1 and CDR2 are SGHDN and FVKESK. In nucleotides, the CDR3 is TGTGCCAGCAGCCAAATTACCTCCGGGACCTATTGGGGGGGAAGACAAGAGACCCAGTACTTC. Protein product: CASSQITSGTYWGGRQETQYF.

The V call is TRBV6-5, the J call TRBJ2-3, with D maybe TRBD1 (5 bases). Between the trimmed V and J ends, which lost 0 bases and 4 bases, there was a span of 17 bases. Germline CDR1 MNHEY, CDR2 SVGAGI. The CDR3 length is 17 residues. Here the CDR3 DNA reads TGTGCCAGCAGTTACTCGATCGCAGGGATAGGGCCAGATACGCAGTATTTT. Its protein is CASSYSIAGIGPDTQYF.